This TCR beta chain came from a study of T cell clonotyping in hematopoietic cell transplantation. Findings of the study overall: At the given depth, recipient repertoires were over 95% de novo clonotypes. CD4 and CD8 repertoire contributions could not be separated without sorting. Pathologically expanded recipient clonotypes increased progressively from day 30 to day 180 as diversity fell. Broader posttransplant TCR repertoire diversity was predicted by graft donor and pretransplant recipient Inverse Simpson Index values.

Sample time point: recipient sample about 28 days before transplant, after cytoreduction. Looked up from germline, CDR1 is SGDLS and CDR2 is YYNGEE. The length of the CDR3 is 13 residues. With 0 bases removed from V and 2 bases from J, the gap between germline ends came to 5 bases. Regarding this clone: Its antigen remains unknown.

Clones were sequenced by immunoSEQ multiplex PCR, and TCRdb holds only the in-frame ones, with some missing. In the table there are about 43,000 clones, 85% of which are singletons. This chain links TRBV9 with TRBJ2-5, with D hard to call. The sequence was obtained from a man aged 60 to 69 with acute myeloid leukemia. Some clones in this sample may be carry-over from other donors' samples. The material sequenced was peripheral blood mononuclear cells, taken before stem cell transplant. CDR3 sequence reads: CASSVAPQETQYF. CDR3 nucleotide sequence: TGTGCCAGCAGCGTAGCCCCTCAAGAGACCCAGTACTTC. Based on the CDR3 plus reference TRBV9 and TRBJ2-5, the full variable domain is DSGVTQTPKHLITATGQRVTLRCSPRSGDLSVYWYQQSLDQGLQFLIQYYNGEERAKGNILERFSAQQFPDLHSELNLSSLELGDSALYFCASSVAPQETQYFGPGTRLLVL.